The clone carrying this TCR beta chain appeared a few times. What it binds is not known. The CDR3 end lies 3 residues beyond the end of the read and is filled in from the germline J gene. The table came from immunoSEQ multiplex PCR; TCRdb's copy has only in-frame clones and leaves some out. In total the sample includes about 3,400 clones, none of them seen once. The data were taken from a study of T cell clonality in common variable immunodeficiency. Study-wide points: Common variable immunodeficiency TCR beta sequences reportedly had fewer deletions and N-nucleotide insertions.

In germline, CDR1 is SNHLY, CDR2 FYNNEI. CDR3 size: 16 residues. The V segment lost 8 bases and the J segment 3 bases; nucleotides outside the gene matches: 16. The V and J genes are TRBV2 and TRBJ2-7, with 7 bases matching TRBD1. The sequencing sample was made of peripheral blood mononuclear cells. The source is a human donor with common variable immunodeficiency. The sequenced part of the CDR3 DNA is TGTGCCAGCGAGACAACCTATACGACAGGGAGCTACGAG. This translates into CASETTYTTGSYE. The whole CDR3 protein is CASETTYTTGSYEQYF.